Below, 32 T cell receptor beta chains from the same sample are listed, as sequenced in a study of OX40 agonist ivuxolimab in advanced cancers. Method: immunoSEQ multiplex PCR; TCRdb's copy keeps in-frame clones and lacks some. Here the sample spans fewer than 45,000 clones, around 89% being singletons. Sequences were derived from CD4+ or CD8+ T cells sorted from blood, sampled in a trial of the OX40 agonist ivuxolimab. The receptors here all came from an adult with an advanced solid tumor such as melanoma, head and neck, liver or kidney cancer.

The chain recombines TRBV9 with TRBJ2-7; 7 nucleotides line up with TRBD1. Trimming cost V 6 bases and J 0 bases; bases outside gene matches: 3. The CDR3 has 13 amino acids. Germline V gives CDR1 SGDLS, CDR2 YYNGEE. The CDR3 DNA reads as TGTGCCAGCAACCGGGACAGCTCCTACGAGCAGTACTTC. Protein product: CASNRDSSYEQYF.

DNA of the CDR3: TGTGCCAGCAGTTTATCCAATCCCGCCGAAGCTTTCTTT. The encoded protein is CASSLSNPAEAFF. V gene TRBV28 combines with J gene TRBJ1-1; D not resolved. Trimming pared 1 base from V and 8 bases from J, leaving 11 bases between. In germline, CDR1 is MDHEN, CDR2 SYDVKM. This CDR3 is built from 13 residues.

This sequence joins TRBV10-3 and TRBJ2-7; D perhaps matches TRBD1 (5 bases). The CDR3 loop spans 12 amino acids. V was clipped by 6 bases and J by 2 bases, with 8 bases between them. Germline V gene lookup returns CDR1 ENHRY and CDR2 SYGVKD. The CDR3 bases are TGTGCCATCAGCCAGGACACCTACGAGCAGTACTTC. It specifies CAISQDTYEQYF.

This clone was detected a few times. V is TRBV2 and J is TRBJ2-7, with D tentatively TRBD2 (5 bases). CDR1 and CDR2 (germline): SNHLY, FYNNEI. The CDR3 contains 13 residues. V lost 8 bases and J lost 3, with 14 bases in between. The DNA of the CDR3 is TGTGCCAGCTCCCGCCCGGGAAACTACGAGCAGTACTTC. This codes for CASSRPGNYEQYF.

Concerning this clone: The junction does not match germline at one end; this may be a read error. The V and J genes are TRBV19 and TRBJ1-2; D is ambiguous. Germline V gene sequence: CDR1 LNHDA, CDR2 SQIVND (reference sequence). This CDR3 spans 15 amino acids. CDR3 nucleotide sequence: TGTGCCAGTAGTACCCCGGGGAAGGGAAACTATGGCTACATCTTC. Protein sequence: CASSTPGKGNYGYIF.

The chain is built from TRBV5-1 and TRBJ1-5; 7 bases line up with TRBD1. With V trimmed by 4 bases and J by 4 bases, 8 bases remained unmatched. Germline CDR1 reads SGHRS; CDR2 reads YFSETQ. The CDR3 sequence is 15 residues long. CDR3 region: CASSKGTDFNQPQHF. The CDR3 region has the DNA TGCGCCAGCAGCAAGGGGACAGATTTTAATCAGCCCCAGCATTTT.

The DNA of the CDR3 is TGTGCCAGCAGCCAGGGGAGAGGTCAGGCGGACCTAGCCAAAAACATTCAGTACTTC. Translation: CASSQGRGQADLAKNIQYF. V is TRBV7-9 and J is TRBJ2-4; tentative D call: TRBD1 (6 bases). V lost 5 bases, J lost 0 bases, and 23 bases lay in between. The CDR3 is 19 amino acids. CDR1 SEHNR and CDR2 FQNEAQ come from the germline V gene (reference sequence).

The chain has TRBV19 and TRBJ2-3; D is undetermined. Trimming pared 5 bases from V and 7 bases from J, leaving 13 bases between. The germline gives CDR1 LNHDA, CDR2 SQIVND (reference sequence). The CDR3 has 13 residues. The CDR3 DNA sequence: TGTGCCAGTAGTCCCGGCCCTGGCAATACGCAGTATTTT. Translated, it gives CASSPGPGNTQYF.

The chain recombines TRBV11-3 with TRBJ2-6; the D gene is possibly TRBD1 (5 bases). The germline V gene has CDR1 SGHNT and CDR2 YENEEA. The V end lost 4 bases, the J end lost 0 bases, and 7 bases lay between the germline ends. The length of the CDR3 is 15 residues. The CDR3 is CASSSTGSGANVLTF. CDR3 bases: TGTGCCAGCAGCTCCACAGGCTCTGGGGCCAACGTCCTGACTTTC.

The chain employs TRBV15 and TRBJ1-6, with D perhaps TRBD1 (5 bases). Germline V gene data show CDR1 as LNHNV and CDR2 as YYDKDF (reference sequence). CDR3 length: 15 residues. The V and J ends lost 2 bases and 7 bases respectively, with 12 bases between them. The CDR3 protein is CATSRSRAGNSPLHF. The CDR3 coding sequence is TGTGCCACCAGCAGATCCCGGGCAGGGAATTCACCCCTCCACTTT.

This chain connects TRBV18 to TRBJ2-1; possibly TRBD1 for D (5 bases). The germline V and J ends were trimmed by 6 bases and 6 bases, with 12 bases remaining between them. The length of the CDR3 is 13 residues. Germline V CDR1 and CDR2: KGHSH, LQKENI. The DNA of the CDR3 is TGTGCCAGCTCGGAACAGGAGCCCAATGAGCAGTTCTTC. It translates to CASSEQEPNEQFF.

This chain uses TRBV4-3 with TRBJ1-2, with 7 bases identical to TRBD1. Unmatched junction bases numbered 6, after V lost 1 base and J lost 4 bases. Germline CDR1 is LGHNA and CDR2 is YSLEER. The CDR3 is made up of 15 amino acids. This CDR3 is CASSQAGTAAYGYTF. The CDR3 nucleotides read TGCGCCAGCAGCCAAGCCGGGACAGCAGCCTATGGCTACACCTTC.

The CDR3 bases are TGCGCCAGCAGCCACATGGACCAGACGGACTATGGCTACACCTTC. It codes for CASSHMDQTDYGYTF. V and J are TRBV5-1 and TRBJ1-2; D is undetermined. V gave up 4 bases and J gave up 3 bases, with 16 bases separating them. Per germline, CDR1 SGHRS and CDR2 YFSETQ. The CDR3 extends over 15 amino acids.

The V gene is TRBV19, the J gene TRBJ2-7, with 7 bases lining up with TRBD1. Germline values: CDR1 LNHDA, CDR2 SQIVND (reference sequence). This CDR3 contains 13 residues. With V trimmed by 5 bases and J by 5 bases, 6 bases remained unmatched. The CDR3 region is CASSPTGADEQYF. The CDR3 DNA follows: TGTGCCAGTAGTCCTACAGGGGCCGACGAGCAGTACTTC.

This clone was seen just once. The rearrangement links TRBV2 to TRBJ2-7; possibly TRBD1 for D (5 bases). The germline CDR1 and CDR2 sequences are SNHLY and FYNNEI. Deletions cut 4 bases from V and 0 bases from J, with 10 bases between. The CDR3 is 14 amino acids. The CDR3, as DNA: TGTGCCAGCAGTGGGGGCAGTCTCTCCTACGAGCAGTACTTC. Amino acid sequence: CASSGGSLSYEQYF.

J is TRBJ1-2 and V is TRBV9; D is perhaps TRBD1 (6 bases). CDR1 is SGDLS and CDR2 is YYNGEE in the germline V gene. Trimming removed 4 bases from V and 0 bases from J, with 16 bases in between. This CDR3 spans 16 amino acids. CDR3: CASSKHHDRTNYGYTF. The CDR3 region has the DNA TGTGCCAGCAGCAAACACCACGACAGGACTAACTATGGCTACACCTTC.

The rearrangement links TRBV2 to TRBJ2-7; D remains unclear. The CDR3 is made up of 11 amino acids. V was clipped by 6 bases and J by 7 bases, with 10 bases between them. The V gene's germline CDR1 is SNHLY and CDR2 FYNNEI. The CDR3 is CASSPLGEQYF. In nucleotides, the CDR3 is TGTGCCAGCAGCCCCCTTGGAGAGCAGTACTTC.

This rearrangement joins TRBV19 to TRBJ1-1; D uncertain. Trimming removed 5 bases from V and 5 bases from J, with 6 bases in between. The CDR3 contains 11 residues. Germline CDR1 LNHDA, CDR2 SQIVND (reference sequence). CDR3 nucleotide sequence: TGTGCCAGTAGTGCCCGTACTGAAGCTTTCTTT. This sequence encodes CASSARTEAFF.

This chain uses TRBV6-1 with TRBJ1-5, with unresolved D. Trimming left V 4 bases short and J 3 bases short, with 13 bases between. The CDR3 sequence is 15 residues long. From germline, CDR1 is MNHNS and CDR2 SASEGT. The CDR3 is CASSGLWTANQPQHF. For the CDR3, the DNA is TGTGCCAGCAGTGGACTGTGGACGGCCAATCAGCCCCAGCATTTT.

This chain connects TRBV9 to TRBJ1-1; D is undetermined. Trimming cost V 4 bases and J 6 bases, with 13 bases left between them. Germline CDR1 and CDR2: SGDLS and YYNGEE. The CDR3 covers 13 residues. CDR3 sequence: CASSPAGLAEAFF. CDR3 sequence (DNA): TGTGCCAGCAGCCCCGCGGGTTTGGCTGAAGCTTTCTTT.

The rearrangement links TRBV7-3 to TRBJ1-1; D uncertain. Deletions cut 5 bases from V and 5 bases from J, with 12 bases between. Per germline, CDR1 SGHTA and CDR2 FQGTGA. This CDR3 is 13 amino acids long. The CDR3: CASSPDGRTEAFF. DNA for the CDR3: TGTGCCAGCAGCCCCGATGGGAGGACTGAAGCTTTCTTT.

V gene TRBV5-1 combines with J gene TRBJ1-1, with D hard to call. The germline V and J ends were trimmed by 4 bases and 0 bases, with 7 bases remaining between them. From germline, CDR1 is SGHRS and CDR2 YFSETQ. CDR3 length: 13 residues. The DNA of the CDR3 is TGCGCCAGCAGCCTTATCATGAACACTGAAGCTTTCTTT. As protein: CASSLIMNTEAFF.

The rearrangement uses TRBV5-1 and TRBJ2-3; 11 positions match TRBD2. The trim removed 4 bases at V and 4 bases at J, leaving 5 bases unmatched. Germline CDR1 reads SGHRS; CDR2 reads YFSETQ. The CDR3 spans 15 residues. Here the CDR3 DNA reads TGCGCCAGCAGCAGATTAGCGGGGGGGCCAGATACGCAGTATTTT. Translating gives CASSRLAGGPDTQYF. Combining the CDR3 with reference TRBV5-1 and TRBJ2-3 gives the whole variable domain KAGVTQTPRYLIKTRGQQVTLSCSPISGHRSVSWYQQTPGQGLQFLFEYFSETQRNKGNFPGRFSGRQFSNSRSEMNVSTLELGDSALYLCASSRLAGGPDTQYFGPGTRLTVL.

In DNA form, the CDR3 reads TGTGCCAGCAGCCCTCACGGGGGGGCCCTCTCCTACAATGAGCAGTTCTTC. It encodes CASSPHGGALSYNEQFF. The rearrangement uses TRBV9 and TRBJ2-1, with 8 positions matching TRBD2. CDR3 length equals 17 residues. The V gene end was trimmed by 4 bases and the J gene end by 0 bases; junction bases not matched to a gene: 9. Germline V lookup: CDR1 SGDLS, CDR2 YYNGEE.

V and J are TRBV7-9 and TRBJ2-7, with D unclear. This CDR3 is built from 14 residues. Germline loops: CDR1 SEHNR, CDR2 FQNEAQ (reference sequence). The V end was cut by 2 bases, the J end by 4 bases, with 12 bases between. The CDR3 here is CASSLSHILYEQYF. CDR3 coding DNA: TGTGCCAGCAGCTTAAGCCACATACTATACGAGCAGTACTTC.

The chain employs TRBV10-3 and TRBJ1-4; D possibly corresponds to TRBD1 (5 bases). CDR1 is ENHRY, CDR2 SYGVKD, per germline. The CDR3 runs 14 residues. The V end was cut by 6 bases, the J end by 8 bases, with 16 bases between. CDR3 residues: CAISALASGEKLFF. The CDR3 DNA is TGTGCCATCAGCGCGTTAGCGTCAGGGGAAAAACTGTTTTTT.

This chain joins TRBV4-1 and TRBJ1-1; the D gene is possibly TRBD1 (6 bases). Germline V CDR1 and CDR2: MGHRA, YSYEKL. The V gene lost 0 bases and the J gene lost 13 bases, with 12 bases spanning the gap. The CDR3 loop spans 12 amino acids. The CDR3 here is CASSQDVGHIFF. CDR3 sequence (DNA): TGCGCCAGCAGCCAAGATGTGGGACACATTTTCTTT.

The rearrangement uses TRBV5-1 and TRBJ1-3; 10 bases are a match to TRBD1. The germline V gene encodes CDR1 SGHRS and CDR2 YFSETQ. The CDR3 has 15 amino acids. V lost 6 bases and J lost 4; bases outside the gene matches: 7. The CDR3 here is CASKSGTGAGNTIYF. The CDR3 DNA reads TGCGCCAGCAAGTCCGGGACAGGGGCGGGAAACACCATATATTTT.

CDR3 in DNA: TGTGCCAGCAGTTCTCGAGGGGTAGGGAATCAGCCCCAGCATTTT. It is translated as CASSSRGVGNQPQHF. This chain joins TRBV6-1 and TRBJ1-5, with D possibly matching TRBD1 (5 bases). V was trimmed by 5 bases and J by 4 bases, leaving 15 bases between them. Germline V lookup: CDR1 MNHNS, CDR2 SASEGT. This CDR3 comprises 15 residues.

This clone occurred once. The CDR3: CASSVKPGQGARDTQYF. CDR3 coding DNA: TGTGCCAGCAGCGTTAAACCGGGACAGGGGGCCCGAGATACGCAGTATTTT. V gene TRBV5-8 combines with J gene TRBJ2-3; 12 positions agree with TRBD1. With V trimmed by 4 bases and J by 5 bases, 11 bases remained unmatched. The length of the CDR3 is 17 residues. Germline V gene sequence: CDR1 SGHTS, CDR2 YDEGEE.

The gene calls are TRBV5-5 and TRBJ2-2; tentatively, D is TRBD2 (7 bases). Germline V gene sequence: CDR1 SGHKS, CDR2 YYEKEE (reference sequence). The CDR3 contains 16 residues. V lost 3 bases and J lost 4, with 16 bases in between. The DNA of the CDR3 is TGTGCCAGCAGCTGGACCGGCGGGGGCGGCACCGGGGAGCTGTTTTTT. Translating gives CASSWTGGGGTGELFF.

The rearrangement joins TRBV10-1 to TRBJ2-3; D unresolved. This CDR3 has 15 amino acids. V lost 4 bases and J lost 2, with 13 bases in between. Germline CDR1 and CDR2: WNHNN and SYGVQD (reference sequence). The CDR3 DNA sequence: TGCGCCAGCAGTGTAGACTGGGAAAACACAGATACGCAGTATTTT. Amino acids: CASSVDWENTDTQYF.